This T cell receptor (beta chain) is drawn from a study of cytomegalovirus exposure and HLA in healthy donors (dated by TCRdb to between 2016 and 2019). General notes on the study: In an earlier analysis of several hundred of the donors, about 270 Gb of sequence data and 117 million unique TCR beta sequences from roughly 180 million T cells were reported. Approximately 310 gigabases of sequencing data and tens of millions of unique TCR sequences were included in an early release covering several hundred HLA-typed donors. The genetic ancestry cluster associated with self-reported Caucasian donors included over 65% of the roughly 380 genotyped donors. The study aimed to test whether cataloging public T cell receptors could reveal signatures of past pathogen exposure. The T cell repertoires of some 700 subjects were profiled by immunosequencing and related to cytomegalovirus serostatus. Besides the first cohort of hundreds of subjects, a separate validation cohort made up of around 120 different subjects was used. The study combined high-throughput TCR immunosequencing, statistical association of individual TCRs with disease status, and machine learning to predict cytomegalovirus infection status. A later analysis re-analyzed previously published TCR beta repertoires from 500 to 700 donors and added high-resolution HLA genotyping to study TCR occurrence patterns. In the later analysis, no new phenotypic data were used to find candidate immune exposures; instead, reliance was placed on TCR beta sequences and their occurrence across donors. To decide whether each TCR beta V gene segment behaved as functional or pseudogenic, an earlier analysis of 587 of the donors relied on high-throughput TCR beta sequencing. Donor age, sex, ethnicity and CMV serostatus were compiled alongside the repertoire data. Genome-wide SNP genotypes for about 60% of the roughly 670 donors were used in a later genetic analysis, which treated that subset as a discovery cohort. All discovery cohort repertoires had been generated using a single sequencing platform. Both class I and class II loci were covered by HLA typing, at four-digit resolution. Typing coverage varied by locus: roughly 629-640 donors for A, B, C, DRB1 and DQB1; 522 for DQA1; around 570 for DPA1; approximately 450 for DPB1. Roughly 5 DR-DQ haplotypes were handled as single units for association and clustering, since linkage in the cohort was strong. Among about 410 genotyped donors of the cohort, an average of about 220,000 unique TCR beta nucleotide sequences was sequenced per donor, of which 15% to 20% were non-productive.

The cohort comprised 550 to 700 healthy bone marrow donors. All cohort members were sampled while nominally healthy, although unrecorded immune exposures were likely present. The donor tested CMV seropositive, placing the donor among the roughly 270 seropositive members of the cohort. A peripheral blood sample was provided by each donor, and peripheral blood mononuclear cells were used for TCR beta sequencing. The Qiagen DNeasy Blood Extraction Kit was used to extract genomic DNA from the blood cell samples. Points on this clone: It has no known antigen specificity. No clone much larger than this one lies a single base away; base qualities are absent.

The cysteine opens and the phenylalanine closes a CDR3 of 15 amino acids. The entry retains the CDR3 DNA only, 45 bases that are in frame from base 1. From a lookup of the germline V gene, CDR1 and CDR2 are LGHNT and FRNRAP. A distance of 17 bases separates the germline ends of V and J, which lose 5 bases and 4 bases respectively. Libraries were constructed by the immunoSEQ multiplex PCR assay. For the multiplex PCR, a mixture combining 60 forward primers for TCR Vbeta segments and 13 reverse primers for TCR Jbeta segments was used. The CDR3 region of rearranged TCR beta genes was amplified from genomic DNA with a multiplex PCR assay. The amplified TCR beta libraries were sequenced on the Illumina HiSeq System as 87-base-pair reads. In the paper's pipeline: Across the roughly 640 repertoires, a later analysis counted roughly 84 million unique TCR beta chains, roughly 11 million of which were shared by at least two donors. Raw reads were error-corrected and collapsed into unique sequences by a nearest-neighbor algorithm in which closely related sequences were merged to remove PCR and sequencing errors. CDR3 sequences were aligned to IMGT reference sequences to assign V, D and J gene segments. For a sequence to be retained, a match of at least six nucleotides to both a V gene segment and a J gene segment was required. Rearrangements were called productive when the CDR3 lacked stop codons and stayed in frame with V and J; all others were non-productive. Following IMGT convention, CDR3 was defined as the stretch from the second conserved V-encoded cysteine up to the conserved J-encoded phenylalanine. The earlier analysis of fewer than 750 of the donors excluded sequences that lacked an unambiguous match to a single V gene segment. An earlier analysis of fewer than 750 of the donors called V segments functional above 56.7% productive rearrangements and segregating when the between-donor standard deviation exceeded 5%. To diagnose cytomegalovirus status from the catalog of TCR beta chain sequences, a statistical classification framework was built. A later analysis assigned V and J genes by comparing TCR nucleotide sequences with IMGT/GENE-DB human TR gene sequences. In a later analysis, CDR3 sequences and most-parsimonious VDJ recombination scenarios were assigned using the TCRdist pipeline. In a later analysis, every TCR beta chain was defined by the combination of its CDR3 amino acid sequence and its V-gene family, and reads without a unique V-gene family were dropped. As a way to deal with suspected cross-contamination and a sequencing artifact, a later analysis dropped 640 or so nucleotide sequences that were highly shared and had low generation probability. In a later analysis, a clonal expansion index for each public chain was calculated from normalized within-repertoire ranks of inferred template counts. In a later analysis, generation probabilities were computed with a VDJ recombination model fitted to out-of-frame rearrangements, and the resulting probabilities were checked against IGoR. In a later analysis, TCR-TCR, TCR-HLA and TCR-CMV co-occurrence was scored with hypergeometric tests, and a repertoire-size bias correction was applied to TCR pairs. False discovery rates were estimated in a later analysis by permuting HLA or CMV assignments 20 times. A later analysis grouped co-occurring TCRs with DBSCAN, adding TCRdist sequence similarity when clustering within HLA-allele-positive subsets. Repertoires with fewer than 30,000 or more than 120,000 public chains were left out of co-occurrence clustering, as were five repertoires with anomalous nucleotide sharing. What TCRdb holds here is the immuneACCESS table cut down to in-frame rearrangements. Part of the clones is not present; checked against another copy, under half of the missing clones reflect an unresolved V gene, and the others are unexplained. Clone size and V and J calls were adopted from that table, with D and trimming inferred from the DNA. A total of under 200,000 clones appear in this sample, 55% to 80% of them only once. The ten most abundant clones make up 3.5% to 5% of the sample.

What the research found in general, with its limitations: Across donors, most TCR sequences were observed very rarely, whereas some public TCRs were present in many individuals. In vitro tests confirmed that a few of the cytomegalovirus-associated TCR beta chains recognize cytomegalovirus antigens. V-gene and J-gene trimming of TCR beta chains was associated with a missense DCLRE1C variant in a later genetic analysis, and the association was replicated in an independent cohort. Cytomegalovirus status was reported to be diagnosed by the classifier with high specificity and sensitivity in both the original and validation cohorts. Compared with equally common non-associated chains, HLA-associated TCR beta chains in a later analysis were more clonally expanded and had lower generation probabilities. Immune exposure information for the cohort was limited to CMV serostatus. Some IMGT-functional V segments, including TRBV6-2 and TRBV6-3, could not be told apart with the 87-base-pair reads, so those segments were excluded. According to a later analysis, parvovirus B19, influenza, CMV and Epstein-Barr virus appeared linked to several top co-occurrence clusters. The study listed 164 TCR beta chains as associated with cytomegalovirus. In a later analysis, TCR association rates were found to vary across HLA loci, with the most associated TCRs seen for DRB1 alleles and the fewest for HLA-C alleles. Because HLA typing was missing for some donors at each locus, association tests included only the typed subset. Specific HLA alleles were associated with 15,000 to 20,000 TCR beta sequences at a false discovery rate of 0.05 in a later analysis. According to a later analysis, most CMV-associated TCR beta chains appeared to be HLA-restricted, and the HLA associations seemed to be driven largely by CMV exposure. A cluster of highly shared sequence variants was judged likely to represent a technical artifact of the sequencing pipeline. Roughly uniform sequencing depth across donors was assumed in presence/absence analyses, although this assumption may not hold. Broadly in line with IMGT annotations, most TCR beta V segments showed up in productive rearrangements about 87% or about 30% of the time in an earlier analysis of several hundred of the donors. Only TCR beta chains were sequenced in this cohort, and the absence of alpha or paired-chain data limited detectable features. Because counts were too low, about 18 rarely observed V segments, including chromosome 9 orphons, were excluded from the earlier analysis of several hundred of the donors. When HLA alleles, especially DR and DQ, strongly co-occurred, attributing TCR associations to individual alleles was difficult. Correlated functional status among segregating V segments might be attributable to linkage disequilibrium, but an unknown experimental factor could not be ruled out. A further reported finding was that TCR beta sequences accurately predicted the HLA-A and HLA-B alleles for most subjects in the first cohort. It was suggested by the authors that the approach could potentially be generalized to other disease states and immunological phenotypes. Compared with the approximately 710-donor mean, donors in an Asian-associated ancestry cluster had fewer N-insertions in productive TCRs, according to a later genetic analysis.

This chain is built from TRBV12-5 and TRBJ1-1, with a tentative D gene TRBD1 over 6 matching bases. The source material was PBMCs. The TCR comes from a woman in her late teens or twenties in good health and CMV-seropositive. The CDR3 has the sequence CASGLTGGGVTEAFF. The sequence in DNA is TGTGCTAGTGGTCTCACGGGAGGGGGGGTCACTGAAGCTTTCTTT.